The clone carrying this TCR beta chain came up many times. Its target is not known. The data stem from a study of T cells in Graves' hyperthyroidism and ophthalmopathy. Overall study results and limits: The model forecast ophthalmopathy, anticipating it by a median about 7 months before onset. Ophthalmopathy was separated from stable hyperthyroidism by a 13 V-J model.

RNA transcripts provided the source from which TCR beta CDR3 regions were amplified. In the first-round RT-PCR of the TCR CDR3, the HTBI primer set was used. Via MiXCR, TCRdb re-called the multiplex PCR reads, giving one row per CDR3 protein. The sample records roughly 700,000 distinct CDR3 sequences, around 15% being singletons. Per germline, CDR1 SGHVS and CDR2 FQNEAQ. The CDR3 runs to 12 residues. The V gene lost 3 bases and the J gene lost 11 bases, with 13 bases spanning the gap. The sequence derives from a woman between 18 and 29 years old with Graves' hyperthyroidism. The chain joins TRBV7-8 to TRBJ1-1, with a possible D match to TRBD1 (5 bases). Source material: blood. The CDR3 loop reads CASSLRAGSAFF. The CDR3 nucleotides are TGTGCCAGCAGCTTGCGGGCAGGGTCGGCTTTCTTT.